These 9 T cell receptor beta chains originate from one sample sequenced in a study of shared clonotypes between healthy human individuals. Some clones are missing from TCRdb's copy, which holds only in-frame ones; the method was immunoSEQ multiplex PCR. The profile shows about 1 million clones, roughly 75% of them singletons. The sequenced sample consisted of memory CD4+ T cells sorted from blood. Subset specified: CD45RA-negative fraction. These receptors all stem from a man between 18 and 29 years old in good health.

The rearrangement joins TRBV18 to TRBJ1-1; TRBD1 aligns across 8 bases. The germline gives CDR1 KGHSH, CDR2 LQKENI. The CDR3 is made up of 15 amino acids. V was clipped by 1 base and J by 5 bases; unmatched bases: 6. CDR3 coding DNA: TGTGCCAGCTCACCACGTACAGGGGGTTGGACTGAAGCTTTCTTT. Amino acid sequence: CASSPRTGGWTEAFF.

The genes are TRBV28 and TRBJ2-2; D is undetermined. Trimming shortened V by 3 bases and J by 2 bases, and 10 bases separated the two germline ends. In germline, CDR1 is MDHEN, CDR2 SYDVKM. The CDR3 covers 15 residues. The DNA for the CDR3 is TGTGCCAGCAGTTTGGGATCTTATAACACCGGGGAGCTGTTTTTT. As protein: CASSLGSYNTGELFF.

The chain recombines TRBV5-4 with TRBJ2-5; D may match TRBD1 or TRBD2 (5 bases each). Germline V CDR1 and CDR2: SGHNT, YYREEE (reference sequence). Trimming pared 2 bases from V and 5 bases from J, leaving 13 bases between. The CDR3 runs 14 residues. This chain's CDR3 is CASSFRGVRETQYF. The CDR3 DNA is TGTGCCAGCAGCTTTAGAGGGGTCAGGGAGACCCAGTACTTC.

The genes are TRBV28 and TRBJ2-2; 7 bases fit TRBD1. The trim removed 7 bases at V and 6 bases at J, leaving 2 bases unmatched. There are 12 residues in the CDR3. Germline CDR1 MDHEN, CDR2 SYDVKM. The CDR3, as DNA: TGTGCCAGCACCCAGGGGGCCGGGGAGCTGTTTTTT. Encoded protein: CASTQGAGELFF. The full variable domain, completed using reference TRBV28 and TRBJ2-2, is DVKVTQSSRYLVKRTGEKVFLECVQDMDHENMFWYRQDPGLGLRLIYFSYDVKMKEKGDIPEGYSVSREKKERFSLILESASTNQTSMYLCASTQGAGELFFGEGSRLTVL.

In this sample, this clone turned up once. DNA of the CDR3: TGTGCCAGTAGTGAACAGGGGGGCAATTCACCCCTCCACTTT. Translation: CASSEQGGNSPLHF. The chain carries TRBV19 and TRBJ1-6; 8 bases map to TRBD1. Germline lookup yields CDR1 LNHDA and CDR2 SQIVND (reference sequence). J gave up 7 bases and V 5 bases, and 4 bases lay outside the gene matches. This CDR3 is built from 14 residues.

The chain has TRBV6-1 and TRBJ1-4, with 9 bases that match TRBD1. The germline gives CDR1 MNHNS, CDR2 SASEGT. J gave up 7 bases and V 6 bases, and 9 bases lay outside the gene matches. This CDR3 has 15 amino acids. The CDR3 DNA reads TGTGCCAGCAGGACCCCGGGACAGGGTAGTGAAAAACTGTTTTTT. Its translation: CASRTPGQGSEKLFF.

The genes are TRBV5-1 and TRBJ2-2, with 7 bases aligning to TRBD1. The V gene end was trimmed by 4 bases and the J gene end by 8 bases; junction bases not matched to a gene: 2. The CDR3 has 12 residues. CDR1 SGHRS and CDR2 YFSETQ come from the germline V gene. The CDR3: CASSPQGGELFF. For the CDR3, the DNA is TGCGCCAGCAGCCCACAGGGGGGGGAGCTGTTTTTT.

The chain uses TRBV5-1 and TRBJ1-6; 8 bases map to TRBD1. Trimming took 5 bases from V and 8 from J; bases not matched to a gene: 15. CDR1 is SGHRS, CDR2 YFSETQ, per germline. The CDR3 length is 17 residues. In DNA, the CDR3 is TGCGCCAGCAGTTCGGGACAGGCCCTCGGCTTGGATTCACCCCTCCACTTT. Translation: CASSSGQALGLDSPLHF.

The chain employs TRBV19 and TRBJ2-1; a weak D match, TRBD2 (5 bases). The CDR3 has 15 residues. Trimming removed 5 bases at V and 0 bases at J, with 11 bases between. Germline V gene data show CDR1 as LNHDA and CDR2 as SQIVND (reference sequence). The CDR3 sequence is CASSQSGHSYNEQFF. The DNA for the CDR3 is TGTGCCAGTAGTCAAAGCGGCCACTCCTACAATGAGCAGTTCTTC.